This entry lists 8 T cell receptor beta chains sequenced from one sample in a study of blood T cell repertoires in COVID-19. The protocol was immunoSEQ multiplex PCR, while the TCRdb copy is restricted to in-frame clones and leaves out a portion. The sample contains fewer than 350,000 clones, roughly nine tenths of which appear only once. Sample: peripheral blood. The receptors originated from a woman in her 30s with COVID-19, enrolled during active disease.

The rearrangement uses TRBV6-5 and TRBJ1-4; D ambiguous. Per the germline V gene, CDR1 is MNHEY and CDR2 is SVGAGI. V lost 6 bases, J lost 6 bases, and 14 bases lay in between. The CDR3 sequence is 14 residues long. The CDR3: CASRGGAGYEKLFF. The CDR3 DNA reads TGTGCCAGCAGGGGAGGTGCGGGTTATGAAAAACTGTTTTTT.

The chain joins TRBV6-8 to TRBJ2-2, with D tentatively TRBD1 (6 bases). V lost 2 bases, J lost 1 base, and 14 bases lay in between. This CDR3 region has 17 residues. Germline CDR1 is MNHGY and CDR2 is SAAAGT. Written as DNA, the CDR3 is TGTGCCAGCAGTTACGGTCCACCGGGACAGAACACCGGGGAGCTGTTTTTT. This codes for CASSYGPPGQNTGELFF.

The rearrangement links TRBV19 to TRBJ1-2; D is ambiguous. V lost 2 bases and J lost 6, with 19 bases in between. The CDR3 sequence is 16 residues long. Per germline, CDR1 LNHDA and CDR2 SQIVND (reference sequence). The CDR3 region is CASSIILGVEKDGYTF. The DNA for the CDR3 is TGTGCCAGTAGTATAATACTGGGCGTAGAGAAGGATGGCTACACCTTC.

The V call is TRBV7-9, the J call TRBJ1-3; TRBD1 matches 8 bases. The trim removed 8 bases at V and 4 bases at J, leaving 4 bases unmatched. Germline CDR1 SEHNR, CDR2 FQNEAQ (reference sequence). This CDR3 region has 13 residues. The DNA for the CDR3 is TGTGCCAGCCATGACAGGGGCGGAAACACCATATATTTT. The encoded protein is CASHDRGGNTIYF.

J is TRBJ2-4 and V is TRBV19, with TRBD2 as a possible D gene (5 bases). The CDR3 is made up of 16 amino acids. Between the trimmed V and J ends, which lost 3 bases and 0 bases, there was a span of 12 bases. Looked up from germline, CDR1 is LNHDA and CDR2 is SQIVND (reference sequence). CDR3 DNA sequence: TGTGCCAGTAGTATTTCGGGATGGAGAGCCAAAAACATTCAGTACTTC. It specifies CASSISGWRAKNIQYF.

The chain recombines TRBV27 with TRBJ2-1; 9 bases agree with TRBD2. This CDR3 region has 16 residues. From germline, CDR1 is MNHEY and CDR2 SMNVEV (reference sequence). The J segment lost 7 bases and the V segment lost 0 bases, leaving 7 bases of the junction unmatched. The CDR3 sequence is CASSLSLSGGANEQFF. In DNA form, the CDR3 reads TGTGCCAGCAGTTTATCGCTTAGCGGGGGTGCAAATGAGCAGTTCTTC.

The chain links TRBV11-3 to TRBJ2-1; D gene ambiguous. Trimming cost V 0 bases and J 8 bases, with 11 bases left between them. CDR1 is SGHNT, CDR2 YENEEA, per germline. The CDR3 length is 14 residues. Here the CDR3 DNA reads TGTGCCAGCAGCTTAGAAAAACTTGCCGATGAGCAGTTCTTC. It encodes CASSLEKLADEQFF.

CDR3 bases: TGTGCCAGCAGCCATGGACAGACCGGGGAGCTGTTTTTT. As protein: CASSHGQTGELFF. The chain is built from TRBV7-9 and TRBJ2-2; TRBD1 might be the D (6 bases). CDR3 length: 13 amino acids. Germline V gene sequence: CDR1 SEHNR, CDR2 FQNEAQ (reference sequence). V was trimmed by 5 bases and J by 5 bases, leaving 9 bases between them. Drawing the rest from reference TRBV7-9 and TRBJ2-2, the complete variable domain is DTGVSQNPRHKITKRGQNVTFRCDPISEHNRLYWYRQTLGQGPEFLTYFQNEAQLEKSRLLSDRFSAERPKGSFSTLEIQRTEQGDSAMYLCASSHGQTGELFFGEGSRLTVL.